Shown below are 27 T cell receptor beta chains from a single sample sequenced in a study of OX40 agonist ivuxolimab in advanced cancers. Libraries were prepared by immunoSEQ multiplex PCR; TCRdb keeps only in-frame clonotypes and omits some of them. The sample consists of 55,000 to 65,000 clones, 82% of them appearing once. The sequencing here drew on CD4+ or CD8+ T cells sorted from blood, taken in a trial of the OX40 agonist ivuxolimab. The origin of the receptors is an adult with an advanced solid tumor such as melanoma, head and neck, liver or kidney cancer.

The CDR3 nucleotides read TGTGCCAGCAGCTTGAACAGACTTACTGAAGCTTTCTTT. This translates into CASSLNRLTEAFF. The chain combines TRBV11-3 with TRBJ1-1; D uncertain. The CDR3 totals 13 residues. The V end lost 3 bases, the J end lost 5 bases, and 10 bases lay between the germline ends. Germline CDR1 reads SGHNT; CDR2 reads YENEEA.

The J gene is TRBJ1-2, the V gene TRBV7-2; D gene uncertain. V was clipped by 11 bases and J by 1 base, with 8 bases between them. Germline CDR1 and CDR2: SGHTA and FQGNSA. This CDR3 has 11 amino acids. The CDR3 bases are TGTGCCCAAGAGATTAACTATGGCTACACCTTC. Translation: CAQEINYGYTF.

V is TRBV7-2 and J is TRBJ2-7; 12 bases align to TRBD2. V trimming: 0 bases; J trimming: 5 bases; junction bases outside the gene matches: 8. Per germline, CDR1 SGHTA and CDR2 FQGNSA. The CDR3 has 17 residues. The CDR3 sequence is CASSLASLAGGPHEQYF. The CDR3 region has the DNA TGTGCCAGCAGCTTAGCGTCGCTAGCGGGAGGGCCCCACGAGCAGTACTTC. Together with reference TRBV7-2 and TRBJ2-7, the CDR3 gives the full variable domain: GAGVSQSPSNKVTEKGKDVELRCDPISGHTALYWYRQSLGQGLEFLIYFQGNSAPDKSGLPSDRFSAERTGGSVSTLTIQRTQQEDSAVYLCASSLASLAGGPHEQYFGPGTRLTVT.

The chain employs TRBV15 and TRBJ2-1; the match to TRBD1 covers 8 bases. CDR1 and CDR2 (germline): LNHNV, YYDKDF (reference sequence). The V and J ends lost 1 base and 4 bases, in that order; junction bases with no gene match: 3. The CDR3 length is 15 residues. CDR3: CATSRGQGAYNEQFF. The CDR3 nucleotides are TGTGCCACCAGCAGAGGGCAGGGGGCTTACAATGAGCAGTTCTTC.

Worth noting for this clone: The sample carries other DNA sequences with the same CDR3. The chain combines TRBV7-9 with TRBJ1-5; D unresolved. The CDR3 is made up of 12 amino acids. The germline V gene has CDR1 SEHNR and CDR2 FQNEAQ (reference sequence). Trimming stripped 2 bases from V and 3 bases from J, with 2 bases between. The CDR3 reads CASSLSNQPQHF. DNA of the CDR3: TGTGCCAGCAGCTTATCCAATCAGCCCCAGCATTTT.

The chain has TRBV23-1 and TRBJ1-2; no clear D gene. TRBV23-1 is an ORF, with its function uncertain. This CDR3 has 11 amino acids. The V and J ends lost 5 bases and 8 bases respectively, with 9 bases between them. CDR3 loop: CASSVDFGYTF. The CDR3 DNA reads TGCGCCAGCAGTGTGGATTTCGGCTACACCTTC.

The rearrangement uses TRBV19 and TRBJ2-1, with 9 bases identical to TRBD2. The CDR3 spans 17 residues. V shed 2 bases, J shed 3 bases, and the junction held 8 bases outside the gene matches. Germline lookup yields CDR1 LNHDA and CDR2 SQIVND (reference sequence). DNA of the CDR3: TGTGCCAGTAGTATATTAGTAGCGGGAGACGTCTACAATGAGCAGTTCTTC. Its protein product is CASSILVAGDVYNEQFF.

The chain links TRBV7-9 to TRBJ2-7; no clear D gene. This CDR3 comprises 14 residues. Per the germline V gene, CDR1 is SEHNR and CDR2 is FQNEAQ (reference sequence). V lost 1 base and J lost 2, with 9 bases in between. The CDR3 coding sequence is TGTGCCAGCAGCTTAGTAGGGCCACCCTACGAGCAGTACTTC. It encodes CASSLVGPPYEQYF. Full variable domain (outside the CDR3, taken from reference TRBV7-9 and TRBJ2-7): DTGVSQNPRHKITKRGQNVTFRCDPISEHNRLYWYRQTLGQGPEFLTYFQNEAQLEKSRLLSDRFSAERPKGSFSTLEIQRTEQGDSAMYLCASSLVGPPYEQYFGPGTRLTVT.

This clone occurred a few times. V is TRBV2 and J is TRBJ2-1; the D gene is possibly TRBD2 (6 bases). V was shortened by 3 bases and J by 5 bases, with 14 bases between the two germline ends. The CDR3 covers 15 residues. CDR1 is SNHLY, CDR2 FYNNEI, per germline. Written as DNA, the CDR3 is TGTGCCAGCAGTGAGGAGGGAGGCCACCACAATGAGCAGTTCTTC. Translated, it gives CASSEEGGHHNEQFF.

This chain links TRBV28 with TRBJ1-3, with 7 bases aligning to TRBD1. V lost 0 bases, J lost 2 bases, and 4 bases stayed unmatched. This CDR3 spans 16 amino acids. Germline V gene lookup returns CDR1 MDHEN and CDR2 SYDVKM. The CDR3 DNA reads as TGTGCCAGCAGTTTATGGGAAGACAGGGCTGGAAACACCATATATTTT. Translated: CASSLWEDRAGNTIYF.

The rearrangement joins TRBV19 to TRBJ2-2; TRBD1 might be the D (5 bases). This CDR3 contains 14 residues. V lost 3 bases and J 4 bases, leaving 9 bases between the germline ends. CDR1 is LNHDA and CDR2 is SQIVND in the germline V gene (reference sequence). CDR3 amino acids: CASSIVGATGELFF. The CDR3 nucleotides read TGTGCCAGTAGTATTGTAGGGGCCACCGGGGAGCTGTTTTTT.

This clone has more than one count but fewer than ten. The chain recombines TRBV27 with TRBJ2-3, with D maybe TRBD1 (6 bases). The CDR3 sequence is 18 residues long. Per germline, CDR1 MNHEY and CDR2 SMNVEV (reference sequence). V dropped 0 bases and J dropped 6 bases, with 22 bases sitting between them. The DNA for the CDR3 is TGTGCCAGCAGTTTATCCCCGACAGGTCGGGGTGTGAGGGATACGCAGTATTTT. Protein product: CASSLSPTGRGVRDTQYF.

This clone was detected only once. The CDR3 reads CASSWDRGAEAFF. The CDR3 region has the DNA TGTGCCAGCAGCTGGGACAGGGGGGCTGAAGCTTTCTTT. The chain couples TRBV5-4 to TRBJ1-1; 11 positions agree with TRBD1. V lost 3 bases, J lost 6 bases, and 1 base stayed unmatched. From germline, CDR1 is SGHNT and CDR2 YYREEE (reference sequence). This CDR3 comprises 13 residues. Full variable domain (missing parts from reference TRBV5-4 and TRBJ1-1): ETGVTQSPTHLIKTRGQQVTLRCSSQSGHNTVSWYQQALGQGPQFIFQYYREEENGRGNFPPRFSGLQFPNYSSELNVNALELDDSALYLCASSWDRGAEAFFGQGTRLTVV.

This chain links TRBV18 with TRBJ2-3; 8 nucleotides agree with TRBD1. Germline V lookup: CDR1 KGHSH, CDR2 LQKENI. The CDR3 has 16 amino acids. The junction had 7 bases not matched to a gene; V was cut back by 2 bases and J by 3 bases. CDR3 in amino acids: CASSPRGQGVTDTQYF. The CDR3 nucleotides are TGTGCCAGCTCACCAAGAGGACAGGGTGTAACAGATACGCAGTATTTT. The whole variable domain, filled in from reference TRBV18 and TRBJ2-3, reads NAGVMQNPRHLVRRRGQEARLRCSPMKGHSHVYWYRQLPEEGLKFMVYLQKENIIDESGMPKERFSAEFPKEGPSILRIQQVVRGDSAAYFCASSPRGQGVTDTQYFGPGTRLTVL.

A single count supports this clone. The V and J genes are TRBV7-3 and TRBJ1-1; D is unresolved. The germline V gene encodes CDR1 SGHTA and CDR2 FQGTGA. This CDR3 region has 13 residues. V shed 8 bases and J shed 3 bases, with 13 bases lying between them. As DNA, the CDR3 is TGTGCCAGCCGAGCTTCCCGACACACTGAAGCTTTCTTT. It yields the protein CASRASRHTEAFF.

Points on this clone: The junction does not match germline at one end; this may be a read error. The V gene is TRBV5-5, the J gene TRBJ2-5; D is unclear. This CDR3 is built from 14 residues. In germline, CDR1 is SGHKS, CDR2 YYEKEE (reference sequence). The CDR3 DNA sequence: TGTGCCAGCAGCTTGACGGCGAGGCGAGAGATCCAGTACTTC. This gives the protein CASSLTARREIQYF.

J is TRBJ2-7 and V is TRBV10-3; the D gene is possibly TRBD2 (6 bases). The CDR3 totals 12 residues. Germline V lookup: CDR1 ENHRY, CDR2 SYGVKD. With 6 bases removed from V and 4 bases from J, the gap between germline ends came to 10 bases. The CDR3 DNA reads TGTGCCATCAGCGGGAGCGGGTACGAGCAGTACTTC. Translation gives CAISGSGYEQYF.

The J gene is TRBJ2-7, the V gene TRBV6-6, with a possible D match to TRBD1 (6 bases). CDR3 size: 15 residues. The germline CDR1 and CDR2 sequences are MNHNY and SVGAGI (reference sequence). V was shortened by 2 bases and J by 4 bases, with 15 bases between the two germline ends. The CDR3 protein is CASSYRQGHRYEQYF. DNA for the CDR3: TGTGCCAGCAGTTACCGGCAGGGGCATAGGTACGAGCAGTACTTC.

The sample holds a few counts of this clone. This chain uses TRBV19 with TRBJ2-7; unclear D gene. V dropped 6 bases and J dropped 2 bases, with 8 bases sitting between them. The CDR3 has 12 residues. Germline V gene sequence: CDR1 LNHDA, CDR2 SQIVND (reference sequence). CDR3: CASSKGTYEQYF. The CDR3 DNA follows: TGTGCCAGTAGCAAAGGTACCTACGAGCAGTACTTC.

The CDR3 protein is CAVRRDSYSTYEQYF. The CDR3 DNA follows: TGTGCCGTTCGCCGGGACAGCTATTCTACCTACGAGCAGTACTTC. The chain combines TRBV10-3 with TRBJ2-7, with TRBD1 matching 7 bases. The CDR3 consists of 15 residues. Germline lookup yields CDR1 ENHRY and CDR2 SYGVKD. With 11 bases clipped from V and 2 bases from J, the junction kept 15 bases outside the gene matches.

The V gene is TRBV5-4, the J gene TRBJ2-5; D is uncertain. Germline CDR1 SGHNT, CDR2 YYREEE (reference sequence). The CDR3 is 14 residues long. Trimming stripped 6 bases from V and 2 bases from J, with 14 bases between. Here the CDR3 reads CASTIGPDQETQYF. The CDR3 region has the DNA TGTGCCAGCACGATCGGGCCGGATCAAGAGACCCAGTACTTC.

Here the CDR3 reads CASSVTGRSSYNEQFF. CDR3 bases: TGTGCCAGTAGTGTAACGGGGCGGAGCTCCTACAATGAGCAGTTCTTC. The chain is built from TRBV19 and TRBJ2-1; D may be TRBD1 or TRBD2 (5 bases each). Between the trimmed V and J ends, which lost 5 bases and 0 bases, there was a span of 14 bases. Germline V CDR1 and CDR2: LNHDA, SQIVND (reference sequence). The CDR3 contains 16 residues.

In DNA form, the CDR3 reads TGTGCCAGCAGCTTAGGGCGCGGAGGGGGCTACAATGAGCAGTTCTTC. Amino acids: CASSLGRGGGYNEQFF. The rearrangement links TRBV7-8 to TRBJ2-1; possibly TRBD1 or TRBD2 for D (6 bases each). Per the germline V gene, CDR1 is SGHVS and CDR2 is FQNEAQ. The CDR3 length is 16 residues. The V end lost 1 base, the J end lost 3 bases, and 13 bases lay between the germline ends.

CDR3 sequence reads: CASEGGGRTDTQYF. The CDR3 region has the DNA TGTGCCAGCGAGGGGGGAGGACGCACAGATACGCAGTATTTT. The V call is TRBV19, the J call TRBJ2-3, with D perhaps given as TRBD1 or TRBD2 (6 bases each). Germline lookup yields CDR1 LNHDA and CDR2 SQIVND (reference sequence). The germline V and J ends were trimmed by 9 bases and 1 base, with 14 bases remaining between them. The CDR3 runs 14 residues.

This clone was detected once. J is TRBJ2-1 and V is TRBV6-1; D perhaps matches TRBD1 (5 bases). V lost 8 bases and J lost 8, with 16 bases in between. Looked up from germline, CDR1 is MNHNS and CDR2 is SASEGT. The CDR3 is 13 residues long. The CDR3 DNA sequence: TGTGCCAGCGGGGCAGGTTTAGACGATGAGCAGTTCTTC. Translating it yields CASGAGLDDEQFF.

This chain uses TRBV27 with TRBJ2-7; weak D call: TRBD1 (6 bases). The CDR3 covers 15 residues. Germline-derived CDR1 and CDR2 are MNHEY and SMNVEV (reference sequence). V lost 2 bases, J lost 2 bases, and 13 bases lay in between. The CDR3 coding sequence is TGTGCCAGCAGTTTAACGACAGGAACCACCTACGAGCAGTACTTC. Translating gives CASSLTTGTTYEQYF.

In the case of this clone: Within the sample, other DNA sequences also encode this same CDR3. This chain links TRBV29-1 with TRBJ2-7; D unclear. V was shortened by 1 base and J by 1 base, with 2 bases between the two germline ends. Germline values: CDR1 SQVTM, CDR2 ANQGSEA. The CDR3 is 11 amino acids. DNA of the CDR3: TGCAGCGTTGAAGGTTCCTACGAGCAGTACTTC. It encodes CSVEGSYEQYF.